This T cell receptor beta chain was identified during a study of blood T cell repertoires in COVID-19. The wider study: Acute and convalescent COVID-19 specimens originated in the United States, Italy and Spain. T cells, B-cell-depleted T cells, or PBMCs provided the cDNA or gDNA that served as material.

In its sample, this clone was seen once. Deletions cut 4 bases from V and 0 bases from J, with 15 bases between. The CDR3 loop spans 17 amino acids. The germline gives CDR1 MGHRA, CDR2 YSYEKL. Under the authors' procedure: Amplified reference gene primers provided the basis for estimating nucleated cell counts. Produced via immunoSEQ multiplex PCR; TCRdb's table is partial and in-frame only. From that table come the V and J calls and clone size; the DNA was used to work out D and trimming. This table holds about 290,000 clones, roughly 90% found once. Participant-reported clinical history was the basis for cohort assignment.

The genes are TRBV4-1 and TRBJ2-2; tentatively, D is TRBD1 (5 bases). This receptor was identified in a woman aged 40 to 50 who had recovered from COVID-19. Sequenced sample: PBMCs or T cells enriched from blood (not recorded which). DNA for the CDR3: TGCGCCAGCAGCCCCCAAGGACAAAAATCGAACACCGGGGAGCTGTTTTTT. This encodes CASSPQGQKSNTGELFF.